This T cell receptor beta chain was identified during a study of blood T cell repertoires in COVID-19. The assay was immunoSEQ multiplex PCR, and TCRdb's table has in-frame clones only and misses some. Of roughly 69,000 clones in the sample, 80% to 90% were seen once. V was clipped by 11 bases and J by 1 base, with 12 bases between them. Germline CDR1 and CDR2: LNHNV and YYDKDF (reference sequence). CDR3 length equals 14 residues. This TCR was recovered from a man between 45 and 60 years old with active COVID-19. The gene calls are TRBV15 and TRBJ2-6; D gene uncertain. Sequencing used peripheral blood. The CDR3 DNA is TGTGCCGCTGGGCCACCTTCTGGGGCCAACGTCCTGACTTTC. It encodes CAAGPPSGANVLTF.